The next 21 T cell receptor beta chains were all read from a single sample in a study of shared clonotypes between healthy human individuals. The protocol was immunoSEQ multiplex PCR, while the TCRdb copy is restricted to in-frame clones and leaves out a portion. The repertoire holds fewer than 1.8 million clones, with approximately 98.5% as singletons. Sequenced material: naive CD4+ T cells sorted from blood. Described subset: CD45RA+ positively selected. Receptor source: a man aged 25 to 40 in good health.

The DNA of the CDR3 is TGTGCCAGCGCGGAGTTTGATAATCAGCCCCAGCATTTT. It specifies CASAEFDNQPQHF. The V gene is TRBV19, the J gene TRBJ1-5; D not certain. CDR1 is LNHDA, CDR2 SQIVND, per germline (reference sequence). CDR3 length equals 13 residues. V was clipped by 9 bases and J by 4 bases, with 13 bases between them.

This chain connects TRBV7-6 to TRBJ2-1, with TRBD2 identical over 10 bases. This CDR3 spans 14 amino acids. The V and J ends lost 6 bases and 7 bases, in that order; junction bases with no gene match: 6. From germline, CDR1 is SGHVS and CDR2 FNYEAQ. In nucleotides, the CDR3 is TGTGCCAGCAGTTCAAGCGGGAGGGCTAATGAGCAGTTCTTC. Its protein is CASSSSGRANEQFF.

This sequence joins TRBV29-1 and TRBJ2-7; 7 nucleotides match TRBD1. The CDR3 sequence is 13 residues long. The junction had 9 bases not matched to a gene; V was cut back by 7 bases and J by 3 bases. Germline loops: CDR1 SQVTM, CDR2 ANQGSEA. CDR3 amino acids: CSAMTGLIYEQYF. The CDR3 DNA is TGCAGCGCCATGACAGGGCTCATCTACGAGCAGTACTTC.

V usage is TRBV5-4 and J usage is TRBJ2-1; TRBD2 matches at 15 bases. The germline V gene has CDR1 SGHNT and CDR2 YYREEE (reference sequence). The CDR3 covers 16 residues. The J segment lost 6 bases and the V segment lost 4 bases, leaving 5 bases of the junction unmatched. In DNA form, the CDR3 reads TGTGCCAGCAGCCCTGGGACTAGCGGGAGGTTCAATGAGCAGTTCTTC. Translation: CASSPGTSGRFNEQFF.

This clone was found once. The chain joins TRBV6-5 to TRBJ1-1; D ambiguous. Germline CDR1 MNHEY, CDR2 SVGAGI. Trimming shortened V by 7 bases and J by 4 bases, and 7 bases separated the two germline ends. The CDR3 consists of 11 residues. The CDR3 DNA is TGTGCCAGCACCGCGGGCACTGAAGCTTTCTTT. Translated, it gives CASTAGTEAFF.

V gene TRBV28 combines with J gene TRBJ2-7; 9 positions agree with TRBD1. Germline CDR1 and CDR2: MDHEN and SYDVKM. The J segment lost 0 bases and the V segment lost 6 bases, leaving 9 bases of the junction unmatched. The CDR3 is 16 amino acids. CDR3 sequence: CASREQGAPYSYEQYF. Written as DNA, the CDR3 is TGTGCCAGCAGAGAACAGGGGGCCCCTTACTCCTACGAGCAGTACTTC.

The chain carries TRBV19 and TRBJ2-7, with D possibly being TRBD1 (6 bases). The CDR3 length is 16 residues. Trimming removed 2 bases from V and 1 base from J, with 15 bases in between. Germline CDR1 and CDR2: LNHDA and SQIVND (reference sequence). The CDR3 coding sequence is TGTGCCAGTAGTATAAGGAGTGACAGGCCGTCCTACGAGCAGTACTTC. Translating gives CASSIRSDRPSYEQYF.

The CDR3 loop is CASSPPSTNNEQFF. The CDR3 DNA is TGTGCCAGCTCACCACCGTCTACCAACAATGAGCAGTTCTTC. The chain carries TRBV18 and TRBJ2-1; D gene ambiguous. Germline CDR1 is KGHSH and CDR2 is LQKENI. This CDR3 is 14 amino acids long. The V gene lost 0 bases and the J gene lost 5 bases, with 8 bases spanning the gap. Full variable domain (rest looked up from reference TRBV18 and TRBJ2-1): NAGVMQNPRHLVRRRGQEARLRCSPMKGHSHVYWYRQLPEEGLKFMVYLQKENIIDESGMPKERFSAEFPKEGPSILRIQQVVRGDSAAYFCASSPPSTNNEQFFGPGTRLTVL.

This sequence joins TRBV6-1 and TRBJ2-1, with D possibly matching TRBD2 (5 bases). V was shortened by 6 bases and J by 5 bases, with 11 bases between the two germline ends. CDR3 size: 13 residues. Germline V lookup: CDR1 MNHNS, CDR2 SASEGT. CDR3 residues: CASSRRGHNEQFF. DNA of the CDR3: TGTGCCAGCAGCCGTAGAGGGCACAATGAGCAGTTCTTC.

The chain uses TRBV7-2 and TRBJ1-5, with D hard to call. The CDR3 covers 15 residues. Germline-derived CDR1 and CDR2 are SGHTA and FQGNSA. Trimming removed 1 base at V and 0 bases at J, with 7 bases between. In nucleotides, the CDR3 is TGTGCCAGCAGCTTAGTGAGTGGTAGCAATCAGCCCCAGCATTTT. Its translation is CASSLVSGSNQPQHF.

The V call is TRBV18, the J call TRBJ2-5, with TRBD2 matching over 9 bases. Germline assignment: CDR1 KGHSH and CDR2 LQKENI. V lost 3 bases, J lost 0 bases, and 8 bases stayed unmatched. CDR3 length: 17 amino acids. Here the CDR3 reads CASSPPGLAGYQETQYF. The CDR3, as DNA: TGTGCCAGCTCACCCCCCGGCCTAGCGGGATACCAAGAGACCCAGTACTTC.

In this sample, this clone turned up once. The chain recombines TRBV28 with TRBJ1-1; D unresolved. Trimming cost V 5 bases and J 1 base, with 14 bases left between them. The germline V gene has CDR1 MDHEN and CDR2 SYDVKM. CDR3 size: 15 residues. The CDR3, as DNA: TGTGCCAGCAGTCGCGACCGAGCCTGGAACACTGAAGCTTTCTTT. Translating it yields CASSRDRAWNTEAFF.

In DNA form, the CDR3 reads TGTGCCAGCAGTGAAGGGACAGGCCTACCCATCGGGCATTTT. Its translation: CASSEGTGLPIGHF. The chain employs TRBV6-1 and TRBJ1-5, with 7 bases lining up with TRBD1. Germline loops: CDR1 MNHNS, CDR2 SASEGT. The V segment lost 1 base and the J segment 15 bases; nucleotides outside the gene matches: 12. The CDR3 totals 14 residues.

This rearrangement joins TRBV5-1 to TRBJ1-4, with D perhaps matching TRBD1 (6 bases). CDR1 is SGHRS, CDR2 YFSETQ, per germline. CDR3 length: 17 residues. Trimming cost V 3 bases and J 3 bases, with 18 bases left between them. The CDR3 sequence is CASSSPGGQPPNEKLFF. CDR3 nucleotides: TGCGCCAGCAGCTCCCCCGGAGGACAGCCTCCTAATGAAAAACTGTTTTTT.

The V call is TRBV5-6, the J call TRBJ2-5, with D maybe TRBD2 (5 bases). The CDR3 totals 12 residues. Germline loops: CDR1 SGHDT, CDR2 YYEEEE. V lost 4 bases and J lost 5, with 9 bases in between. The CDR3 sequence is CASSLVAETQYF. DNA for the CDR3: TGTGCCAGCAGCCTAGTAGCGGAGACCCAGTACTTC.

V gene TRBV5-6 combines with J gene TRBJ1-1; the D gene is possibly TRBD1 (5 bases). V lost 2 bases and J lost 5, with 7 bases in between. The CDR3 has 12 amino acids. Germline V gene sequence: CDR1 SGHDT, CDR2 YYEEEE. CDR3 nucleotides: TGTGCCAGCAGCTTCAGGGAGACTGAAGCTTTCTTT. This sequence encodes CASSFRETEAFF.

The chain joins TRBV10-2 to TRBJ1-5; a possible D gene is TRBD1 (5 bases). Per the germline V gene, CDR1 is WSHSY and CDR2 is SAAADI. V was trimmed by 7 bases and J by 4 bases, leaving 14 bases between them. The CDR3 is made up of 14 amino acids. CDR3 nucleotide sequence: TGCGCCAGCACCCCCGGGACTACTAATCAGCCCCAGCATTTT. It is translated as CASTPGTTNQPQHF.

The V call is TRBV27, the J call TRBJ1-2; D is unresolved. From germline, CDR1 is MNHEY and CDR2 SMNVEV (reference sequence). This CDR3 comprises 15 residues. V dropped 2 bases and J dropped 7 bases, with 17 bases sitting between them. CDR3 sequence reads: CASSLLPRGGSGYTF. CDR3 nucleotide sequence: TGTGCCAGCAGTTTACTTCCCAGAGGTGGTAGTGGCTACACCTTC.

The chain links TRBV28 to TRBJ1-4, with D possibly being TRBD1 (5 bases). Germline CDR1 MDHEN, CDR2 SYDVKM. The germline V and J ends were trimmed by 2 bases and 10 bases, with 17 bases remaining between them. This CDR3 is 15 amino acids long. In DNA, the CDR3 is TGTGCCAGCAGTTTAATGCAGGGAGTCTACGGAAAACTGTTTTTT. Its translation is CASSLMQGVYGKLFF.

As concerns this clone: In the same sample, other DNA sequences code for this CDR3. The chain is built from TRBV5-1 and TRBJ1-5; D remains ambiguous. The V end was cut by 0 bases, the J end by 1 base, with 2 bases between. The germline V gene has CDR1 SGHRS and CDR2 YFSETQ. The CDR3 runs to 13 residues. CDR3 residues: CASSLGSNQPQHF. CDR3 sequence (DNA): TGCGCCAGCAGCTTGGGGAGCAATCAGCCCCAGCATTTT.

This clone appeared once. The chain couples TRBV25-1 to TRBJ2-1, with D hard to call. The CDR3 loop spans 15 amino acids. The germline V gene has CDR1 MGHDK and CDR2 SYGVNS. Trimming removed 2 bases from V and 2 bases from J, with 10 bases in between. CDR3: CASSESLYPYNEQFF. In DNA, the CDR3 is TGTGCCAGCAGTGAAAGTCTATATCCCTACAATGAGCAGTTCTTC.